The 27 T cell receptor beta chains presented below share a single source sample, sequenced in a study of early T cells in non-severe SARS-CoV-2 infection. TCRdb analysed the 5' RACE reads with MiXCR anew, one entry per CDR3 protein. This sample has 64,000 or so distinct CDR3 sequences; roughly 12% occur once, and the top ten carry under 1.5%. The source was whole blood, collected at baseline. The source is an adult who was a healthcare worker with PCR-confirmed SARS-CoV-2 infection or an uninfected control (not recorded which).

This clonotype was seen more than once but under ten times. The chain has TRBV13 and TRBJ2-2; a possible D gene is TRBD2 (6 bases). This CDR3 has 17 residues. V lost 7 bases and J lost 7, with 25 bases in between. Germline values: CDR1 PRHDT, CDR2 FYEKMQ (reference sequence). The CDR3 region is CASTLSWDGSSGGELFF. The DNA for the CDR3 is TGTGCCAGCACCCTCTCCTGGGACGGGAGTAGCGGCGGGGAGCTGTTTTTT.

This clonotype was detected a few times. The chain uses TRBV30 and TRBJ2-2, with a weak D call TRBD1 (6 bases). The CDR3 spans 15 residues. Trimming cost V 5 bases and J 0 bases, with 13 bases left between them. Germline V gives CDR1 GTSNPN, CDR2 SVGIG (reference sequence). CDR3: CAWGTGWPNTGELFF. The CDR3 DNA follows: TGTGCCTGGGGAACAGGGTGGCCGAACACCGGGGAGCTGTTTTTT.

The genes are TRBV5-5 and TRBJ2-2; D call uncertain. V was shortened by 1 base and J by 7 bases, with 11 bases between the two germline ends. The CDR3 runs to 14 residues. Germline V CDR1 and CDR2: SGHKS, YYEKEE (reference sequence). The chain's CDR3 is CASSLWQVSGELFF. In nucleotides, the CDR3 is TGTGCCAGCAGCTTGTGGCAGGTCAGCGGGGAGCTGTTTTTT. The full variable domain, its missing parts supplied by reference TRBV5-5 and TRBJ2-2, is DAGVTQSPTHLIKTRGQQVTLRCSPISGHKSVSWYQQVLGQGPQFIFQYYEKEERGRGNFPDRFSARQFPNYSSELNVNALLLGDSALYLCASSLWQVSGELFFGEGSRLTVL.

This clonotype was observed a few times. The CDR3 DNA reads as TGTGCCAGCAGCTTATACCCCACAGATACGCAGTATTTT. This gives the protein CASSLYPTDTQYF. The gene calls are TRBV13 and TRBJ2-3; D uncertain. The CDR3 totals 13 residues. V shed 2 bases and J shed 2 bases, with 5 bases lying between them. Germline V gene data show CDR1 as PRHDT and CDR2 as FYEKMQ (reference sequence). Filled out from reference TRBV13 and TRBJ2-3, the complete variable domain reads AAGVIQSPRHLIKEKRETATLKCYPIPRHDTVYWYQQGPGQDPQFLISFYEKMQSDKGSIPDRFSAQQFSDYHSELNMSSLELGDSALYFCASSLYPTDTQYFGPGTRLTVL.

The rearrangement joins TRBV10-3 to TRBJ1-5, with D perhaps TRBD1 (6 bases). CDR1 is ENHRY and CDR2 is SYGVKD in the germline V gene. The V and J ends lost 8 bases and 5 bases respectively, with 10 bases between them. This CDR3 region has 12 residues. The CDR3 sequence: CAISGADQPQHF. Here the CDR3 DNA reads TGTGCCATCTCGGGGGCGGATCAGCCCCAGCATTTT.

As concerns this clonotype: One end of the junction does not line up with germline, which may come from a read error. The CDR3 region has the DNA TGTGCCATCAGTGAGCCAGGACCTCTAGCCTTC. This translates into CAISEPGPLAF. The chain combines TRBV10-3 with TRBJ2-7, with D tentatively TRBD2 (5 bases). CDR3 length: 11 residues. From germline, CDR1 is ENHRY and CDR2 SYGVKD.

The rearrangement joins TRBV3-1 to TRBJ1-4, with 9 bases that match TRBD1. V lost 6 bases and J lost 4; bases outside the gene matches: 3. The CDR3 has 14 amino acids. Germline V gene lookup returns CDR1 LGHDT and CDR2 YNNKEL (reference sequence). The CDR3: CASRGTGLNEKLFF. CDR3 in DNA: TGTGCCAGCAGGGGGACAGGGCTTAATGAAAAACTGTTTTTT.

This chain uses TRBV18 with TRBJ1-2; 8 bases match TRBD1. Losses at the gene ends were 3 bases for V and 2 bases for J; bases not matched to a gene: 2. CDR1 and CDR2 from the germline V gene are KGHSH and LQKENI. CDR3 size: 14 residues. The CDR3 loop is CASSPGQGNYGYTF. In DNA, the CDR3 is TGTGCCAGCTCACCCGGACAGGGAAACTATGGCTACACCTTC.

This clonotype was counted at least ten times. The rearrangement links TRBV20-1 to TRBJ2-7, with 7 nucleotides matching TRBD2. V lost 2 bases to trimming and J lost 1 base; unmatched junction nucleotides: 5. Germline values: CDR1 DFQATT, CDR2 SNEGSKA (reference sequence). This CDR3 comprises 14 residues. This chain's CDR3 is CSARYGGFSYEQYF. CDR3 DNA sequence: TGCAGTGCTAGATACGGGGGGTTTTCCTACGAGCAGTACTTC.

The V call is TRBV30, the J call TRBJ1-1; tentative D call: TRBD1 (5 bases). The CDR3 contains 13 residues. Germline-derived CDR1 and CDR2 are GTSNPN and SVGIG (reference sequence). V lost 0 bases to trimming and J lost 4 bases, with 9 bases between them. DNA for the CDR3: TGTGCCTGGAGTGTGTCGGGGGGCACTGAAGCTTTCTTT. Translating it yields CAWSVSGGTEAFF.

The J gene is TRBJ1-5, the V gene TRBV12-3 or TRBV12-4, with 9 nucleotides matching TRBD1. V dropped 6 bases and J dropped 5; count of bases not matched to a gene: 5. This CDR3 has 14 amino acids. The CDR3 DNA follows: TGTGCCAGCAGCCCGGGACAGGGCCATCAGCCCCAGCATTTT. It yields the protein CASSPGQGHQPQHF.

This clonotype was seen more than once but under ten times. The V gene is TRBV10-3, the J gene TRBJ2-3; 13 bases match TRBD2. The CDR3 consists of 15 residues. CDR1 and CDR2 (germline): ENHRY, SYGVKD. The V segment lost 8 bases and the J segment 2 bases; nucleotides outside the gene matches: 4. In nucleotides, the CDR3 is TGTGCCATCCGAGGGACTAGCGGGGCCACAGATACGCAGTATTTT. This sequence encodes CAIRGTSGATDTQYF.

The rearrangement links TRBV11-2 to TRBJ1-1, with TRBD1 matching over 8 bases. Looked up from germline, CDR1 is SGHAT and CDR2 is FQNNGV. The CDR3 runs 16 residues. J gave up 1 base and V 4 bases, and 8 bases lay outside the gene matches. In nucleotides, the CDR3 is TGTGCCAGCAGCTCCCGTCGGGACAGGTGGAACACTGAAGCTTTCTTT. Translation: CASSSRRDRWNTEAFF.

This chain joins TRBV30 and TRBJ1-6; the D gene is possibly TRBD1 (6 bases). V was shortened by 3 bases and J by 7 bases, with 16 bases between the two germline ends. CDR1 and CDR2 from the germline V gene are GTSNPN and SVGIG (reference sequence). CDR3 size: 15 residues. The CDR3 reads CAWRLRGGGNSPLHF. The CDR3, as DNA: TGTGCCTGGAGGCTACGTGGAGGGGGAAATTCACCCCTCCACTTT. The full variable domain, in which reference TRBV30 and TRBJ1-6 provide the parts outside the CDR3, is SQTIHQWPATLVQPVGSPLSLECTVEGTSNPNLYWYRQAAGRGLQLLFYSVGIGQISSEVPQNLSASRPQDRQFILSSKKLLLSDSGFYLCAWRLRGGGNSPLHFGNGTRLTVT.

This clonotype appeared many times. The chain links TRBV27 to TRBJ2-7, with D unresolved. Trimming removed 7 bases from V and 3 bases from J, with 13 bases in between. The CDR3 contains 13 residues. Germline V CDR1 and CDR2: MNHEY, SMNVEV (reference sequence). The CDR3 DNA reads as TGTGCCAGCATCCCCGGACCCGACTACGAGCAGTACTTC. This codes for CASIPGPDYEQYF.

The chain employs TRBV7-2 and TRBJ2-3; maybe TRBD2 (5 bases). V lost 2 bases, J lost 5 bases, and 14 bases lay in between. This CDR3 is 15 amino acids long. Per germline, CDR1 SGHTA and CDR2 FQGNSA. DNA of the CDR3: TGTGCCAGCAGCTTACTGGTGGGAGTCGAAGATACGCAGTATTTT. Translated: CASSLLVGVEDTQYF.

The J gene is TRBJ1-6, the V gene TRBV9; D is ambiguous. The germline V gene encodes CDR1 SGDLS and CDR2 YYNGEE. The V gene lost 0 bases and the J gene lost 7 bases, with 11 bases spanning the gap. The CDR3 totals 15 residues. The CDR3 region is CASSVESHLNSPLHF. The CDR3 DNA reads as TGTGCCAGCAGCGTAGAGTCCCACCTGAATTCACCCCTCCACTTT.

V is TRBV12-3 or TRBV12-4 and J is TRBJ1-1; D possibly corresponds to TRBD1 (5 bases). The CDR3 totals 12 residues. V lost 3 bases and J lost 5, with 7 bases in between. CDR3: CASSLAGTEAFF. Here the CDR3 DNA reads TGTGCCAGCAGTTTGGCAGGGACTGAAGCTTTCTTT.

There are a few counts of this clonotype. The rearrangement joins TRBV4-2 to TRBJ1-3; weak D call: TRBD1 (6 bases). Trimming shortened V by 4 bases and J by 2 bases, and 6 bases separated the two germline ends. Germline V gene sequence: CDR1 LGHNA, CDR2 YNFKEQ. This CDR3 has 13 residues. The CDR3 DNA is TGTGCCAGCAGCCCAGGGGCTGGAAACACCATATATTTT. Protein: CASSPGAGNTIYF.

As to this clonotype: A junction boundary mismatches the germline segment, possibly from a read error. This sequence joins TRBV18 and TRBJ2-3; possibly TRBD1 for D (6 bases). Germline V lookup: CDR1 KGHSH, CDR2 LQKENI. The CDR3 has 14 residues. The CDR3 nucleotides are TGTGCCAGCTCTCCACCTCAGGGACAAGATACGCAGTATTTT. Encoded protein: CASSPPQGQDTQYF.

This clonotype appeared a few times. J is TRBJ2-7 and V is TRBV3-1; D is perhaps TRBD1 or TRBD2 (6 bases each). The CDR3 is 14 residues long. The V gene lost 0 bases and the J gene lost 12 bases, with 18 bases spanning the gap. Germline V gives CDR1 LGHDT, CDR2 YNNKEL (reference sequence). DNA for the CDR3: TGTGCCAGCAGCCAAGATGGGGGGCGACCGGTTCTGTACTTC. As protein: CASSQDGGRPVLYF.

The rearrangement uses TRBV7-2 and TRBJ1-5; tentatively, D is TRBD1 (6 bases). Trimming cost V 5 bases and J 9 bases, with 17 bases left between them. CDR3 length equals 14 residues. The V gene's germline CDR1 is SGHTA and CDR2 FQGNSA. Here the CDR3 DNA reads TGTGCCAGCAGCCAGGGCTACAGGGAAGGGCCCCAGCATTTT. It codes for CASSQGYREGPQHF.

The chain combines TRBV6-4 with TRBJ2-2, with TRBD1 matching 8 bases. Germline V gene lookup returns CDR1 MRHNA and CDR2 SNTAGT. This CDR3 region has 16 residues. The junction had 4 bases not matched to a gene; V was cut back by 3 bases and J by 1 base. The CDR3 DNA reads TGTGCCAGCAGTGAAGGAGGACAGGGGAACACCGGGGAGCTGTTTTTT. Its translation: CASSEGGQGNTGELFF.

This clonotype was counted at least ten times. At one boundary the junction diverges from the germline segment, which might be a read error. The V call is TRBV28, the J call TRBJ2-3; 8 nucleotides align to TRBD2. The CDR3 is made up of 16 amino acids. Germline loops: CDR1 MDHEN, CDR2 SYDVKM. The CDR3 nucleotides read TGTGCCAGCAGTTTTCCGCCGAGCGGGAGCAGAGATACGCAGTATTTT. Its protein product is CASSFPPSGSRDTQYF.

The rearrangement links TRBV4-3 to TRBJ2-6; D uncertain. The germline CDR1 and CDR2 sequences are LGHNA and YSLEER. V gave up 0 bases and J gave up 0 bases, with 6 bases separating them. CDR3 length equals 16 residues. The chain's CDR3 is CASSQDSLSGANVLTF. The CDR3 DNA follows: TGCGCCAGCAGCCAAGATTCCCTCTCTGGGGCCAACGTCCTGACTTTC.

The chain recombines TRBV19 with TRBJ2-1, with D perhaps TRBD2 (6 bases). Germline lookup yields CDR1 LNHDA and CDR2 SQIVND (reference sequence). Trimming cost V 4 bases and J 7 bases, with 17 bases left between them. The CDR3 loop spans 15 amino acids. CDR3 protein: CASSRLVIGRNEQFF. In DNA, the CDR3 is TGTGCCAGTAGTAGACTAGTAATCGGACGAAATGAGCAGTTCTTC. Drawing the rest from reference TRBV19 and TRBJ2-1, the complete variable domain is DGGITQSPKYLFRKEGQNVTLSCEQNLNHDAMYWYRQDPGQGLRLIYYSQIVNDFQKGDIAEGYSVSREKKESFPLTVTSAQKNPTAFYLCASSRLVIGRNEQFFGPGTRLTVL.

This clonotype was seen at least ten times. This chain uses TRBV30 with TRBJ1-1; no reliable D call. V lost 0 bases and J 5 bases, leaving 10 bases between the germline ends. Germline CDR1 and CDR2: GTSNPN and SVGIG (reference sequence). The CDR3 loop spans 13 amino acids. The CDR3 here is CAWSVQRETEAFF. The CDR3 DNA sequence: TGTGCCTGGAGTGTACAAAGGGAGACTGAAGCTTTCTTT.